A selection of T cell receptor beta chains follows, all from one sample in a study of cytomegalovirus exposure and HLA in healthy donors. This table comes from immunoSEQ multiplex PCR, and its TCRdb copy is limited to in-frame clones, with some not included. This repertoire shows 150,000 to 200,000 clones, about 79% found once; its top ten account for nearly 6.5%. The source material was PBMCs. Every receptor here comes from a man aged 40-55 years in good health and CMV-seropositive. Each CDR3 is given with its conserved first and last residue. A D gene is named only where the DNA matches it firmly. A clone size is listed for some rows: how often the clone was seen (once, few, many), or a class if it is expanded.

>TRBJ1-1|TRBV6-1|NA|NA
CASGRTVEAFF
TGTGCCAGCGGTAGGACAGTCGAAGCTTTCTTT
>TRBJ2-4|TRBV27|TRBD1|few
CASSGLPRTGRGFVKNIQYF
TGTGCCAGCAGTGGGCTTCCACGGACAGGCCGAGGCTTTGTCAAAAACATTCAGTACTTC
>TRBJ2-5|TRBV2|TRBD1|NA
CASSASTGVEETQYF
TGTGCCAGCAGTGCATCAACAGGGGTCGAGGAGACCCAGTACTTC
>TRBJ1-2|TRBV6-5|TRBD1|NA
CASSYSMSGTGGYTF
TGTGCCAGCAGTTACTCGATGAGCGGGACAGGTGGCTACACCTTC
>TRBJ2-2|TRBV19|TRBD2|NA
CASSNQREGTGELFF
TGTGCCAGTAGCAACCAGCGGGAGGGCACCGGGGAGCTGTTTTTT
>TRBJ1-1|TRBV10-3|NA|NA
CAVVGGTNTEAFF
TGTGCCGTCGTGGGAGGAACGAACACTGAAGCTTTCTTT
>TRBJ2-7|TRBV5-4|TRBD2|NA
CASGLAGQRGVQYF
TGTGCCAGCGGACTAGCGGGCCAACGGGGTGTACAGTACTTC
>TRBJ2-1|TRBV5-1|NA|NA
CASSLDSGSAYNEQFF
TGCGCCAGCAGCTTGGATTCCGGTTCCGCCTACAATGAGCAGTTCTTC
>TRBJ1-2|TRBV27|TRBD1|NA
CASRTGVRGYTF
TGTGCCAGCAGAACAGGGGTTCGTGGCTACACCTTC
>TRBJ2-3|TRBV28|TRBD2|NA
CASSLTSGARTDTQYF
TGTGCCAGCAGTTTGACTAGCGGGGCCCGCACAGATACGCAGTATTTT
>TRBJ1-3|TRBV7-2|TRBD1|NA
CASSLLQGGAGNTIYF
TGTGCCAGCAGCTTGCTACAGGGGGGAGCTGGAAACACCATATATTTT
>TRBJ2-5|TRBV10-3|TRBD2|NA
CAIRTGLAGVGETQYF
TGTGCCATCAGGACGGGACTAGCGGGAGTTGGCGAGACCCAGTACTTC
>TRBJ2-7|TRBV6-5|TRBD2|NA
CASSRVAGGAYEQYF
TGTGCCAGCAGCAGGGTAGCGGGAGGTGCCTACGAGCAGTACTTC
>TRBJ2-1|TRBV5-4|NA|NA
CASSSPGLKSDEQFF
TGTGCCAGCAGCTCCCCCGGACTAAAGAGCGATGAGCAGTTCTTC
>TRBJ2-2|TRBV6-1|TRBD2|NA
CASSVSSGRAAPGELFF
TGTGCCAGCAGTGTGTCTAGCGGGAGGGCCGCCCCCGGGGAGCTGTTTTTT
>TRBJ1-6|TRBV9|TRBD1|NA
CASSGDRDNSPLHF
TGTGCCAGCAGCGGGGACAGAGATAATTCACCCCTCCACTTT
>TRBJ2-5|TRBV12-5|NA|NA
CASGSGQSLQETQYF
TGTGCTAGTGGTTCAGGACAGTCTCTTCAAGAGACCCAGTACTTC
>TRBJ2-7|TRBV27|NA|NA
CASSSAGSRQYF
TGTGCCAGCAGTTCGGCCGGGTCAAGGCAGTACTTC
>TRBJ2-5|TRBV5-1|NA|NA
CASSPRTVQETQYF
TGCGCCAGCAGCCCAAGGACAGTTCAAGAGACCCAGTACTTC
>TRBJ2-2|TRBV5-1|TRBD2|NA
CASSLDASGMPGVGELFF
TGCGCCAGCAGCTTGGACGCCAGCGGGATGCCTGGAGTCGGGGAGCTGTTTTTT
>TRBJ2-7|TRBV28|NA|few
CASSLWDSRSYEQYF
TGTGCCAGCAGTTTATGGGACTCCCGTTCCTACGAGCAGTACTTC
>TRBJ2-1|TRBV4-2|TRBD2|NA
CASSQVTGGLAGFNEQFF
TGTGCCAGCAGCCAAGTTACAGGAGGACTAGCGGGATTTAATGAGCAGTTCTTC
>TRBJ2-1|TRBV19|NA|NA
CASSGLGEQFF
TGTGCCAGTAGTGGGCTGGGTGAGCAGTTCTTC
>TRBJ1-3|TRBV12-5|NA|NA
CASGSYGHPRGNTIYF
TGTGCTAGTGGTTCCTACGGACATCCGAGGGGAAACACCATATATTTT
>TRBJ1-1|TRBV5-1|TRBD1|once
CASSRQGARNTEAFF
TGCGCCAGCAGCAGACAGGGGGCCAGGAACACTGAAGCTTTCTTT
>TRBJ2-1|TRBV5-4|NA|NA
CASTQGQGQFF
TGTGCCAGCACCCAGGGGCAGGGTCAGTTCTTC
>TRBJ1-2|TRBV9|NA|NA
CASSVWQGNYGYTF
TGTGCCAGCAGCGTTTGGCAGGGGAACTATGGCTACACCTTC
>TRBJ2-5|TRBV4-2|NA|NA
CASSQGRAQETQYF
TGTGCCAGCAGCCAAGGGAGGGCCCAAGAGACCCAGTACTTC
>TRBJ2-6|TRBV5-1|NA|NA
CASIPGGAGANGLTF
TGCGCCAGCATCCCCGGGGGTGCTGGGGCCAACGGCCTGACTTTC
>TRBJ1-5|TRBV5-1|NA|few
CASSLGADTYSNQPQHF
TGCGCCAGCAGCTTGGGGGCAGACACGTATAGCAATCAGCCCCAGCATTTT
>TRBJ2-1|TRBV6-5|NA|NA
CASGTRTGQFF
TGTGCCAGCGGAACTAGGACTGGGCAGTTCTTC
>TRBJ2-3|TRBV25-1|TRBD2|NA
CASSPPGLAGGGTQYF
TGTGCCAGCAGCCCACCGGGACTAGCGGGAGGGGGTACGCAGTATTTT
>TRBJ2-5|TRBV18|TRBD2|NA
CASSPASGGQETQYF
TGTGCCAGCTCACCTGCTAGCGGGGGGCAAGAGACCCAGTACTTC
>TRBJ2-2|TRBV6-5|TRBD1|few
CASRRDRGIPGELFF
TGTGCCAGCAGAAGGGACAGGGGTATTCCCGGGGAGCTGTTTTTT
>TRBJ1-1|TRBV5-1|TRBD1|NA
CASTDQGETEAFF
TGCGCCAGCACTGATCAGGGGGAGACTGAAGCTTTCTTT
>TRBJ1-2|TRBV5-1|NA|NA
CASSYQGRDGYTF
TGCGCCAGCAGCTATCAGGGGCGGGATGGCTACACCTTC
>TRBJ1-4|TRBV6-5|TRBD1|NA
CASSWTGENEKLFF
TGTGCCAGCAGTTGGACAGGGGAGAATGAAAAACTGTTTTTT
>TRBJ2-2|TRBV15|NA|NA
CATSPAQTNTGELFF
TGTGCCACCAGCCCCGCCCAGACGAACACCGGGGAGCTGTTTTTT
>TRBJ2-7|TRBV27|TRBD1|NA
CASRPGQGSYEQYF
TGTGCCAGCAGACCGGGACAGGGGTCCTACGAGCAGTACTTC
>TRBJ2-1|TRBV14|NA|NA
CASSRELWYNEQFF
TGTGCCAGCAGCCGGGAGTTATGGTACAATGAGCAGTTCTTC
>TRBJ2-1|TRBV25-1|NA|NA
CASSEYSSYNEQFF
TGTGCCAGCAGTGAATACAGCTCCTACAATGAGCAGTTCTTC
>TRBJ1-5|TRBV29-1|NA|NA
CSVSAALDQPQHF
TGCAGCGTTTCGGCGGCCCTTGATCAGCCCCAGCATTTT
>TRBJ2-7|TRBV7-3|NA|NA
CASSAQGSPSDEQYF
TGTGCCAGCAGCGCGCAGGGCTCTCCAAGCGACGAGCAGTACTTC
>TRBJ1-1|TRBV7-8|TRBD1|NA
CASSQRQGSSFF
TGTGCCAGCAGCCAGCGACAGGGAAGTTCTTTCTTT
>TRBJ2-3|TRBV7-7|NA|NA
CASSPTGFRTDTQYF
TGTGCTAGCAGCCCGACAGGATTCCGGACAGATACGCAGTATTTT
>TRBJ2-7|TRBV2|TRBD2|NA
CASSGFGTSGLDYEQYF
TGTGCCAGCAGTGGTTTTGGGACTAGCGGATTAGACTACGAGCAGTACTTC
>TRBJ2-7|TRBV5-4|TRBD1|NA
CASSLGQGASYEQYF
TGTGCCAGCAGCTTGGGGCAGGGGGCATCCTACGAGCAGTACTTC
>TRBJ2-1|TRBV4-1|NA|NA
CASSQALGGTNPGEQFF
TGCGCCAGCAGCCAAGCACTTGGAGGGACCAACCCTGGTGAGCAGTTCTTC
>TRBJ2-1|TRBV2|TRBD2|NA
CASRTGRLGLGTYNEQFF
TGTGCCAGCAGGACGGGACGGCTGGGACTAGGCACCTACAATGAGCAGTTCTTC
>TRBJ2-5|TRBV27|NA|NA
CASSLRGGETQYF
TGTGCCAGCAGTTTACGAGGGGGAGAGACCCAGTACTTC
>TRBJ1-2|TRBV15|NA|once
CATSPSRDFYGYTF
TGTGCCACCAGCCCGTCCAGGGATTTCTATGGCTACACCTTC
>TRBJ2-2|TRBV27|TRBD1|NA
CASRGGTGNTGELFF
TGTGCCAGCAGGGGCGGGACAGGGAACACCGGGGAGCTGTTTTTT
>TRBJ2-2|TRBV5-1|NA|NA
CASSPPDSYTGELFF
TGCGCCAGCAGCCCCCCGGACAGCTACACCGGGGAGCTGTTTTTT
>TRBJ1-1|TRBV9|NA|NA
CASSQGQNTEAFF
TGTGCCAGCAGCCAGGGACAGAACACTGAAGCTTTCTTT
>TRBJ2-7|TRBV6-5|TRBD2|NA
CASSYTSPGLAGEHF
TGTGCCAGCAGTTACACCAGCCCGGGACTAGCGGGAGAGCACTTC
>TRBJ2-7|TRBV7-9|NA|NA
CASSHQGPVPYEQYF
TGTGCCAGCAGCCACCAGGGGCCAGTTCCCTACGAGCAGTACTTC
>TRBJ1-5|TRBV7-2|NA|NA
CASSPRTDSNQPQHF
TGTGCCAGCAGCCCGCGGACAGATAGCAATCAGCCCCAGCATTTT
>TRBJ2-7|TRBV28|NA|few
CASSSSGQGGWYEQYF
TGTGCCAGCAGTTCCTCCGGACAAGGGGGTTGGTACGAGCAGTACTTC
>TRBJ2-5|TRBV2|TRBD2|NA
CASSEMGTSGIPYQETQYF
TGTGCCAGCAGTGAAATGGGGACTAGCGGGATTCCTTACCAAGAGACCCAGTACTTC